This T cell receptor beta chain was recovered during a study of CD8 T cells in Susac syndrome. V was trimmed by 0 bases and J by 2 bases, leaving 8 bases between them. CDR1 is SGDLS and CDR2 is YYNGEE in the germline V gene. There are 14 residues in the CDR3. A remark on this clonotype: As yet, its antigen is unknown.

Study-wide points: The CD4+ T cell repertoires in Susac syndrome did not show any clonal expansion.

Random hexamers were used to reverse transcribe roughly 0.45 to 1 ug of RNA. Amplification of TCR beta CDR3 across 54 Vbeta and 13 Jbeta was performed with immunoSEQ multiplex PCR. TCRdb re-derived calls from the immunoSEQ multiplex PCR reads in MiXCR, one entry per CDR3 protein. The sample holds 80,000 or so distinct CDR3 sequences; around 93% are singletons and the top ten take over 0.5%. Peripheral blood CD8+ and CD4+ T cells were profiled by TCR beta sequencing. The chain has TRBV9 and TRBJ2-5; D possibly uses TRBD1 or TRBD2 (6 bases each). This TCR was sampled from a human donor with Susac syndrome. What was sequenced was CD4+ T cells from PBMCs. CDR3 amino acids: CASSVVGGQETQYF. The CDR3 DNA is TGTGCCAGCAGCGTAGTAGGGGGGCAAGAGACCCAGTACTTC.